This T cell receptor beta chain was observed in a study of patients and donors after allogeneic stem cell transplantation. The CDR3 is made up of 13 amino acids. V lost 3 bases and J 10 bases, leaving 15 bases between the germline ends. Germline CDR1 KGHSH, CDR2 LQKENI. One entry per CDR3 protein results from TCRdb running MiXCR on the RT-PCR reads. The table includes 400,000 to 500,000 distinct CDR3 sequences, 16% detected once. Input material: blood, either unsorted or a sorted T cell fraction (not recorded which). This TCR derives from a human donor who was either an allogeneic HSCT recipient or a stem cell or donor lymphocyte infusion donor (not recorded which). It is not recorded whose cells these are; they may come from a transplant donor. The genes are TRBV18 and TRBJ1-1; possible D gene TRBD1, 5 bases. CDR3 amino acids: CASSPRGPPRAFF. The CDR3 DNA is TGTGCCAGCTCACCCCGGGGCCCCCCTAGAGCTTTCTTT.